This T cell receptor (beta chain) is drawn from a study of blood T cell repertoires in COVID-19 (dated by TCRdb to 2018 to 2021). General notes on the study: Collaborator samples came from the United States, Italy and Spain and covered acute and convalescent phases of COVID-19. Where available, HLA class I and class II types were obtained from metadata supplied by the sample provider rather than from assay-based typing. The repertoires were released in a freely available public database intended as a resource for research on the immune response to SARS-CoV-2. The material from the prospective study consisted of cDNA or gDNA derived from T cells, B-cell-depleted T cells, or PBMCs. The sample metadata nearly always contained a de-identified subject ID, COVID-19 status, age in years and sex. Subjects who had been exposed to COVID-19, were actively infected with it, or had recovered from it provided the deeply sampled blood TCRbeta repertoires that made up the dataset. The samples were drawn from the first 160 participants of the ongoing ImmuneRACE study and from some 1,300 subjects provided by 6 global collaborators.

From cysteine to phenylalanine, the CDR3 is 20 amino acids long. Only the CDR3 part of the read is kept: 60 bases, read in frame from the first base. Only one count was recorded for this clone. Which antigen it targets is not known. No base quality values were provided; no much bigger clone lies one nucleotide off. General conclusions and limits of the study: Clinical and demographic metadata were provided uncurated, with the amount varying by source and participant.

TCRbeta CDR3 regions were amplified from genomic DNA using the immunoSEQ Assay, a bias-controlled multiplex PCR. The authors' analysis ran thus. The number of nucleated cells in each sample was estimated by amplification of reference gene primers within the assay. Sequence reads were collapsed and filtered to measure the absolute abundance of every unique TCRbeta CDR3 rearrangement. For each sample, productive Simpson clonality was calculated as the square root of Simpson's diversity index over productive rearrangements. The source is immuneACCESS, and TCRdb retained only in-frame sequences with V and J called. Part of the clones is not carried over; for the studies checked, unresolved V genes explain less than half of this, and the remainder is unexplained. The D gene and trimming were derived from the DNA, and the V and J assignments and clone size from that table. The sample table shows approximately 300,000 clones, and about 87% are seen once. The biggest ten clones account for about 5.4% of the sample.

In the prospective study, participants were about 18 to 89 years old, resided in approximately 25 geographic areas of the United States, and were enrolled through a virtual design. In the prospective study, cohorts were assigned on the basis of participant-reported clinical history obtained from a screening survey and a study questionnaire. ImmuneRACE Cohort 3 recovered participants were defined by two consecutive negative NP/OP PCR tests, healthcare professional clearance, or symptom resolution. Mobile phlebotomists in the prospective study collected whole blood, serum and a nasopharyngeal or oropharyngeal swab from every participant. Participants in the prospective study had the option to provide additional blood draws and questionnaires over a roughly 2-month period. Prospective study blood samples were shipped either frozen or at room temperature before DNA extraction.

The chain links TRBV21-1 with TRBJ1-1; the tabulated D call, TRBD1, remains unverified against the DNA. TRBV21-1 corresponds to a pseudogene. The receptor was isolated from a woman in her twenties or thirties who had recovered from COVID-19. The sequenced sample was PBMCs or T cells enriched from blood (not recorded which). The CDR3 is CASSKGNSRLRINPYTEAFF. The bases are TGTGCCAGCAGCAAAGGCAACAGTAGATTAAGAATAAATCCCTACACTGAAGCTTTCTTT.